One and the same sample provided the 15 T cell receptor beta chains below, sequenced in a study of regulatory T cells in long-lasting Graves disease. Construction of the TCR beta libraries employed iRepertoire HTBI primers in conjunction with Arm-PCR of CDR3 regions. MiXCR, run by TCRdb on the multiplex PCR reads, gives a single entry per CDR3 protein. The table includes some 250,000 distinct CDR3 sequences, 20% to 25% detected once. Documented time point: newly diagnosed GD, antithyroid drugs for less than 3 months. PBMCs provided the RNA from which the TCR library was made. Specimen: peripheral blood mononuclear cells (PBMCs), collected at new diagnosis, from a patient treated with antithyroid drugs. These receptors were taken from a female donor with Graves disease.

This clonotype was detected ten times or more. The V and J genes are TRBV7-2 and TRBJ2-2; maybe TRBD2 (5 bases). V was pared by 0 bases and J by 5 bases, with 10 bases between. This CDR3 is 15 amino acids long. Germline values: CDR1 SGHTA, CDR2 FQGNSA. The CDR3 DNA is TGTGCCAGCAGCTTAGCTGGTGGGGAGACCGGGGAGCTGTTTTTT. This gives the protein CASSLAGGETGELFF.

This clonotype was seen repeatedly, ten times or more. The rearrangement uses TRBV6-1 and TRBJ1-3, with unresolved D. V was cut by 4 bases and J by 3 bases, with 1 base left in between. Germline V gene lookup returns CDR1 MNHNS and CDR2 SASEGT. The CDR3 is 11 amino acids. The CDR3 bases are TGTGCCAGCAGTGGTGGAAACACCATATATTTT. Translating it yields CASSGGNTIYF.

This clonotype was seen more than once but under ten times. In DNA, the CDR3 is TGCAGTGCTAGAGATAGGTCTAGCGGGGGGGCGAGAACTAGTAACAATGAGCAGTTCTTC. It is translated as CSARDRSSGGARTSNNEQFF. The V gene is TRBV20-1, the J gene TRBJ2-1, with 12 bases that match TRBD2. Germline lookup yields CDR1 DFQATT and CDR2 SNEGSKA (reference sequence). CDR3 length: 20 residues. Trimming cost V 0 bases and J 5 bases; bases outside gene matches: 17.

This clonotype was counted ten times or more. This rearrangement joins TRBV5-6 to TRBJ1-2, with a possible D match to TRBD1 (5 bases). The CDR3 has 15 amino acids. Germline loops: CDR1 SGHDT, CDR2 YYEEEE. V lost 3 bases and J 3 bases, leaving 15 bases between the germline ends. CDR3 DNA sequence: TGTGCCAGCAGCTCGGAAGGGGAAAGGTACTATGGCTACACCTTC. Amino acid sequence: CASSSEGERYYGYTF.

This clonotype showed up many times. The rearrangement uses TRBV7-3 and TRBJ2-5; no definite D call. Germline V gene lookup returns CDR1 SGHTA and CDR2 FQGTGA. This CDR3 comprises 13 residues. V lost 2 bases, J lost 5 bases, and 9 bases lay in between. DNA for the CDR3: TGTGCCAGCAGCTTAGAAGGATTGGAGACCCAGTACTTC. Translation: CASSLEGLETQYF.

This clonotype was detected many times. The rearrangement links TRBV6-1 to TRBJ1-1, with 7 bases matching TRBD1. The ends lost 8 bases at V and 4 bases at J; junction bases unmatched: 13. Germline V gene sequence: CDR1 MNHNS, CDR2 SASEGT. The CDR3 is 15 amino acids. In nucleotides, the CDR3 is TGTGCCAGCGCTCCGACAGGGAGTAAGGGCACTGAAGCTTTCTTT. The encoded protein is CASAPTGSKGTEAFF.

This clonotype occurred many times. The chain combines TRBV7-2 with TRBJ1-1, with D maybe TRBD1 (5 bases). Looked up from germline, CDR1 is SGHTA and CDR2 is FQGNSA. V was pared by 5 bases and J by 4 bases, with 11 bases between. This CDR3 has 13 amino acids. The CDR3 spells CASSTRGVTEAFF. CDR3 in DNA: TGTGCCAGCAGCACCCGGGGGGTCACTGAAGCTTTCTTT.

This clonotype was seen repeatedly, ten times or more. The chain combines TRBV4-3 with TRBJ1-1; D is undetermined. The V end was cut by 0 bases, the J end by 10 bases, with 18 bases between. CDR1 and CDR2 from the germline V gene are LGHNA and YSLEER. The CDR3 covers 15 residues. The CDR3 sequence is CASSQDAGLGNLAFF. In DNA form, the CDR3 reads TGCGCCAGCAGCCAAGACGCGGGTTTGGGTAATCTAGCTTTCTTT.

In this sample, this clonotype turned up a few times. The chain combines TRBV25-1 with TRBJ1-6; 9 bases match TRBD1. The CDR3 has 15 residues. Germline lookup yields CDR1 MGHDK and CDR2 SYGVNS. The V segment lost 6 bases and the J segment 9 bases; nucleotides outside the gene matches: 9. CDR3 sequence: CASSRTGGRSSPLHF. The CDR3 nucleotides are TGTGCCAGCAGCCGCACAGGGGGCCGCTCTTCACCCCTCCACTTT. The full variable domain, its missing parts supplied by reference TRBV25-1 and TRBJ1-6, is EADIYQTPRYLVIGTGKKITLECSQTMGHDKMYWYQQDPGMELHLIHYSYGVNSTEKGDLSSESTVSRIRTEHFPLTLESARPSHTSQYLCASSRTGGRSSPLHFGNGTRLTVT.

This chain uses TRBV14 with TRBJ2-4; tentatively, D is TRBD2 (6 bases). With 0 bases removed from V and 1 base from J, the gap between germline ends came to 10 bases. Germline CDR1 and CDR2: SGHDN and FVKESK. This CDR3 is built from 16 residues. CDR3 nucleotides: TGTGCCAGCAGCCAAGATTCAGGGAGGGCCAAAAACATTCAGTACTTC. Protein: CASSQDSGRAKNIQYF.

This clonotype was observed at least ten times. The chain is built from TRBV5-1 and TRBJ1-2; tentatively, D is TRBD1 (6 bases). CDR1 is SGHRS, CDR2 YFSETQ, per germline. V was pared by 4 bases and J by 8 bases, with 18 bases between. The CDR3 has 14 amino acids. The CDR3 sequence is CASSPVGQGQGYTF. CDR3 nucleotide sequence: TGCGCCAGCAGCCCCGTAGGGCAGGGGCAGGGCTACACCTTC. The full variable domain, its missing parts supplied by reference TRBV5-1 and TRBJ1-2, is KAGVTQTPRYLIKTRGQQVTLSCSPISGHRSVSWYQQTPGQGLQFLFEYFSETQRNKGNFPGRFSGRQFSNSRSEMNVSTLELGDSALYLCASSPVGQGQGYTFGSGTRLTVV.

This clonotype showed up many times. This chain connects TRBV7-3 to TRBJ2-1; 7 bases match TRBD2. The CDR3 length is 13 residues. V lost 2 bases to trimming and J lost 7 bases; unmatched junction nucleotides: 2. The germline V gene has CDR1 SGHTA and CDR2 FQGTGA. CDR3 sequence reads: CASSLVAGNEQFF. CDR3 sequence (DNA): TGTGCCAGCAGCTTAGTAGCGGGTAATGAGCAGTTCTTC.

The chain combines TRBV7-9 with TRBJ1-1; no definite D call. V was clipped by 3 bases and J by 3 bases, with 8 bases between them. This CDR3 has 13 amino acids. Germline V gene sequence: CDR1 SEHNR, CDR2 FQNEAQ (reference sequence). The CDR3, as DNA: TGTGCCAGCAGCTTTGGCAGAGACACTGAAGCTTTCTTT. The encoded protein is CASSFGRDTEAFF. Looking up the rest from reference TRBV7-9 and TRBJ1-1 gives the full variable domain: DTGVSQNPRHKITKRGQNVTFRCDPISEHNRLYWYRQTLGQGPEFLTYFQNEAQLEKSRLLSDRFSAERPKGSFSTLEIQRTEQGDSAMYLCASSFGRDTEAFFGQGTRLTVV.

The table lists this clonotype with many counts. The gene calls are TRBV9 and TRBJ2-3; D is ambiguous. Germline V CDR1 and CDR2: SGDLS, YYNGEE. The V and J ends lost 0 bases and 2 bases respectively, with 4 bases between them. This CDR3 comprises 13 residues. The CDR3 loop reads CASSVDNTDTQYF. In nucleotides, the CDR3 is TGTGCCAGCAGCGTAGACAACACAGATACGCAGTATTTT.

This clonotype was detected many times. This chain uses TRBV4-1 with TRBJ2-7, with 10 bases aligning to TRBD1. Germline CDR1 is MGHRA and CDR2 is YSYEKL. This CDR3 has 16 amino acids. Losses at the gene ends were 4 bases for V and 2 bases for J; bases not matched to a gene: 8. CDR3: CASSRATGGPTYEQYF. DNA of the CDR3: TGCGCCAGCAGCCGCGCGACAGGGGGCCCGACCTACGAGCAGTACTTC.